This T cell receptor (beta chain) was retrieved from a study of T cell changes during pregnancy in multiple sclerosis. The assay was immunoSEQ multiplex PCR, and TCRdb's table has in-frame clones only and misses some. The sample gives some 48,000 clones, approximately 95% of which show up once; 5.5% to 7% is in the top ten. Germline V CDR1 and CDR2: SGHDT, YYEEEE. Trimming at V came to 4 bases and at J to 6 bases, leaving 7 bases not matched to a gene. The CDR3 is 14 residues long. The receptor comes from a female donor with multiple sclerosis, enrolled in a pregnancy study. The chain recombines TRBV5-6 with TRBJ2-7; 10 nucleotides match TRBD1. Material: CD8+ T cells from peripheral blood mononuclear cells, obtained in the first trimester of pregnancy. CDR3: CASSPGTGVIEQYF. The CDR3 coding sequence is TGTGCCAGCAGCCCCGGGACAGGGGTGATCGAGCAGTACTTC.